A single sample is the source of the 20 T cell receptor beta chains below, sequenced in a study of beta chain features in type 1 diabetes. Investigators reverse transcribed all isolated RNA, so they sequenced expressed TCRB transcripts. Sequencing used immunoSEQ multiplex PCR; TCRdb keeps in-frame clones, though not all of them. The table shows about 59,000 clones, with approximately 59% occurring only once. The sequencing input was Tregs from blood. The receptors were sampled from a woman aged 18 to 35 in good health.

This clone came up a few times. V is TRBV18 and J is TRBJ1-2; 9 bases align to TRBD1. Germline V gene lookup returns CDR1 KGHSH and CDR2 LQKENI. The CDR3 extends over 13 amino acids. V shed 5 bases, J shed 8 bases, and the junction held 6 bases outside the gene matches. CDR3 nucleotides: TGTGCCAGCTCAAGTACCACAGGGGGCGGCTACACCTTC. This translates into CASSSTTGGGYTF.

This clone has just one count. The chain couples TRBV6-6 to TRBJ2-1, with 12 bases matching TRBD2. CDR1 and CDR2 (germline): MNHNY, SVGAGI (reference sequence). This CDR3 is 15 amino acids long. Germline trimming cut 6 bases from V and 7 bases from J; bases unmatched to any gene: 7. The CDR3 DNA reads as TGTGCCAGCAGGCCTAGCGGGGGGGCTTATAATGAGCAGTTCTTC. Residues: CASRPSGGAYNEQFF.

By sample fraction, this clone is medium-sized. The chain combines TRBV7-8 with TRBJ2-1; D perhaps matches TRBD2 (6 bases). V was trimmed by 2 bases and J by 5 bases, leaving 13 bases between them. Germline V gene sequence: CDR1 SGHVS, CDR2 FQNEAQ. The CDR3 extends over 15 amino acids. This CDR3 reads CASSLILAMDNEQFF. The CDR3 DNA reads as TGTGCCAGCAGCTTAATACTAGCTATGGACAATGAGCAGTTCTTC.

A note on this clone: At one end, the junction sequence differs from germline, possibly due to a read error. J is TRBJ1-2 and V is TRBV4-3; 7 bases align to TRBD1. CDR1 is LGHNA and CDR2 is YSLEER in the germline V gene. This CDR3 has 13 residues. Here the CDR3 reads CASSTTGPYAYTF. The CDR3 DNA follows: TGCGCCAGCAGCACGACAGGGCCCTATGCCTACACCTTC.

The rearrangement uses TRBV4-2 and TRBJ2-3; 7 bases are shared with TRBD2. Losses at the gene ends were 1 base for V and 1 base for J; bases not matched to a gene: 11. The V gene's germline CDR1 is LGHNA and CDR2 YNFKEQ. This CDR3 region has 18 residues. CDR3 in amino acids: CASSQVRFLAEGTDTQYF. The CDR3 DNA is TGTGCCAGCAGCCAAGTTAGGTTTCTAGCGGAGGGCACAGATACGCAGTATTTT.

V is TRBV6-1 and J is TRBJ2-5, with D unresolved. Per the germline V gene, CDR1 is MNHNS and CDR2 is SASEGT. Deletions cut 1 base from V and 5 bases from J, with 5 bases between. The CDR3 consists of 12 residues. Written as DNA, the CDR3 is TGTGCCAGCAGTGAAGTCGGGGAGACCCAGTACTTC. Translated: CASSEVGETQYF.

This chain joins TRBV4-2 and TRBJ2-5; 11 bases fit TRBD2. Losses at the gene ends were 0 bases for V and 0 bases for J; bases not matched to a gene: 12. CDR3 length equals 20 residues. The germline V gene has CDR1 LGHNA and CDR2 YNFKEQ. CDR3 sequence reads: CASSQDFMRAGLADQETQYF. The CDR3 DNA reads TGTGCCAGCAGCCAAGATTTCATGCGCGCGGGACTAGCGGACCAAGAGACCCAGTACTTC.

This clone has a handful of counts. This chain links TRBV6-5 with TRBJ1-1; no definite D call. This CDR3 has 12 residues. The germline gives CDR1 MNHEY, CDR2 SVGAGI. The V end was cut by 2 bases, the J end by 11 bases, with 12 bases between. CDR3 loop: CASSYREGRAFF. In DNA, the CDR3 is TGTGCCAGCAGTTACCGGGAGGGTAGGGCTTTCTTT.

The chain has TRBV10-2 and TRBJ1-3; D remains unclear. Germline V gene lookup returns CDR1 WSHSY and CDR2 SAAADI. The CDR3 is made up of 13 amino acids. V was clipped by 0 bases and J by 4 bases, with 4 bases between them. CDR3 loop: CASSESLGNTIYF. CDR3 nucleotides: TGCGCCAGCAGTGAGTCCCTCGGAAACACCATATATTTT.

This clone was seen more than once but under ten times. The chain recombines TRBV6-1 with TRBJ2-7; 12 bases line up with TRBD2. This CDR3 comprises 15 residues. The germline CDR1 and CDR2 sequences are MNHNS and SASEGT. Germline trimming cut 8 bases from V and 5 bases from J; bases unmatched to any gene: 10. CDR3 DNA: TGTGCCAGCTCCCTACTAGCGGGAGGTGTCGACGAGCAGTACTTC. It yields the protein CASSLLAGGVDEQYF.

The gene calls are TRBV5-1 and TRBJ2-7; weak D call: TRBD2 (6 bases). The CDR3 totals 14 residues. V shed 4 bases and J shed 4 bases, with 15 bases lying between them. Germline V gives CDR1 SGHRS, CDR2 YFSETQ. The CDR3 DNA reads as TGCGCCAGCAGCCCTCGTCGGGGGTTGTACGAGCAGTACTTC. Protein sequence: CASSPRRGLYEQYF.

The chain combines TRBV5-1 with TRBJ2-5; a possible D gene is TRBD2 (5 bases). CDR1 is SGHRS, CDR2 YFSETQ, per germline. CDR3 size: 14 residues. V lost 3 bases, J lost 7 bases, and 16 bases lay in between. DNA for the CDR3: TGCGCCAGCAGCTGGGATAGGGAGCGGAGGACCCAGTACTTC. It encodes CASSWDRERRTQYF.

This chain links TRBV4-3 with TRBJ2-7, with 7 positions matching TRBD1. J gave up 4 bases and V 2 bases, and 11 bases lay outside the gene matches. CDR3 length: 16 amino acids. Germline CDR1 is LGHNA and CDR2 is YSLEER. The CDR3 DNA is TGCGCCAGCAGCCAAACCCAACAGGGGCGCCAGTACGAGCAGTACTTC. The encoded protein is CASSQTQQGRQYEQYF.

The DNA of the CDR3 is TGCGCCAGCAGCTTGGCCGCGGCGGTTACTGAAGCTTTCTTT. This gives the protein CASSLAAAVTEAFF. The chain couples TRBV5-1 to TRBJ1-1; D unresolved. From germline, CDR1 is SGHRS and CDR2 YFSETQ. V gave up 0 bases and J gave up 5 bases, with 11 bases separating them. This CDR3 comprises 14 residues.

In its sample, this clone was seen once. The gene calls are TRBV30 and TRBJ1-1, with D perhaps TRBD1 (5 bases). The CDR3 spans 13 residues. Looked up from germline, CDR1 is GTSNPN and CDR2 is SVGIG (reference sequence). V lost 2 bases and J lost 1, with 8 bases in between. Here the CDR3 reads CAWSSGGNTEAFF. For the CDR3, the DNA is TGTGCCTGGAGTTCCGGGGGGAACACTGAAGCTTTCTTT.

The chain couples TRBV7-2 to TRBJ2-7; 9 bases line up with TRBD1. The CDR3 spans 14 residues. With 3 bases clipped from V and 2 bases from J, the junction kept 2 bases outside the gene matches. CDR1 SGHTA and CDR2 FQGNSA come from the germline V gene. DNA for the CDR3: TGTGCCAGCAGCTTCGGACAGGGGCCCTACGAGCAGTACTTC. The encoded protein is CASSFGQGPYEQYF.

V gene TRBV2 combines with J gene TRBJ2-1; 7 nucleotides align to TRBD1. This CDR3 has 11 amino acids. V lost 4 bases and J lost 16; bases outside the gene matches: 7. CDR1 is SNHLY, CDR2 FYNNEI, per germline. CDR3 protein: CASSVEGADFF. Here the CDR3 DNA reads TGTGCCAGCAGTGTTGAGGGGGCCGATTTCTTC.

This rearrangement joins TRBV30 to TRBJ1-2; D is ambiguous. The CDR3 is made up of 11 amino acids. Germline V gene lookup returns CDR1 GTSNPN and CDR2 SVGIG (reference sequence). V was shortened by 5 bases and J by 6 bases, with 10 bases between the two germline ends. The CDR3 DNA reads TGTGCCTGGGCTGGAGTTGATGGCTACACCTTC. This encodes CAWAGVDGYTF.

The V and J genes are TRBV5-3 and TRBJ1-2; D remains unclear. TRBV5-3 is flagged as an ORF with uncertain function. Trimming left V 1 base short and J 7 bases short, with 8 bases between. The CDR3 consists of 12 residues. Here the CDR3 DNA reads TGTGCCAGAAGCTTGCTTTCCTCTGGCTACACCTTC. Encoded protein: CARSLLSSGYTF.

This sequence joins TRBV5-4 and TRBJ2-1, with 10 nucleotides matching TRBD2. Germline lookup yields CDR1 SGHNT and CDR2 YYREEE (reference sequence). The CDR3 is 15 amino acids. The ends lost 0 bases at V and 9 bases at J; junction bases unmatched: 6. In nucleotides, the CDR3 is TGTGCCAGCAGCTTGGGTCTAGCGGGAGATCGTGAGCAGTTCTTC. It translates to CASSLGLAGDREQFF.